This TCR beta chain was recovered during a study of shared clonotypes between healthy human individuals. The CDR3 is made up of 12 amino acids. Germline CDR1 and CDR2: MDHEN and SYDVKM. V was shortened by 4 bases and J by 10 bases, with 13 bases between the two germline ends. Data came from immunoSEQ multiplex PCR; TCRdb stores just in-frame clones and leaves some out. The sample lists around 1.6 million clones, 95% to 99% seen once, with roughly 0.45% in the top ten. The receptor was isolated from a man aged 25 to 40 in good health. Sequencing input: naive CD4+ T cells sorted from blood. Subset defined: CD45RA+ positively selected. V and J are TRBV28 and TRBJ1-1; D perhaps matches TRBD1 (5 bases). This chain's CDR3 is CASSWTGPRAFF. Here the CDR3 DNA reads TGTGCCAGCAGTTGGACGGGACCAAGAGCTTTCTTT.